What follows describes a single T cell receptor (beta chain). The sample is drawn from a study of blood T cell repertoires in COVID-19. V trimming: 6 bases; J trimming: 1 base; junction bases outside the gene matches: 12. The germline gives CDR1 MNHEY, CDR2 SMNVEV (reference sequence). The CDR3 spans 17 residues. Sequencing was performed with immunoSEQ multiplex PCR; in TCRdb, only in-frame clones are kept and a portion is missing. The sample includes about 74,000 clones, just over 85% of them seen just once. The gene calls are TRBV27 and TRBJ1-2; 9 nucleotides agree with TRBD1. Sequencing input: peripheral blood. This TCR derives from an elderly woman with acute or convalescent COVID-19. The CDR3 region is CASSPRTGEGLNYGYTF. In nucleotides, the CDR3 is TGTGCCAGCAGCCCTCGGACAGGGGAAGGGCTTAACTATGGCTACACCTTC.